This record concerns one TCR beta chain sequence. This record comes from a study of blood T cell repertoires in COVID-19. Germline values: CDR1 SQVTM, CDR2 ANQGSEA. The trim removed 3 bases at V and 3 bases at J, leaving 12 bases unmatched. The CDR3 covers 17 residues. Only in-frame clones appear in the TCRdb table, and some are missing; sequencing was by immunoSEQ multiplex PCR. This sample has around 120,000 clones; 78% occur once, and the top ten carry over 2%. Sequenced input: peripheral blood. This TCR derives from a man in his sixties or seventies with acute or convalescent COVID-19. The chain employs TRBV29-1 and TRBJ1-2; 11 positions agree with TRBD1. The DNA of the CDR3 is TGCAGCGTTGAGCGGTCGGGACAGGGGGGGCTAGACTATGGCTACACCTTC. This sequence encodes CSVERSGQGGLDYGYTF.